The 2 T cell receptor beta chains below come from one sample, sequenced in a study of blood T cell repertoires in COVID-19. Clones were read by immunoSEQ multiplex PCR, and TCRdb kept only the in-frame ones, dropping some. The sample holds roughly 100,000 clones; about 80% are singletons and the top ten take about 9.4%. Sequenced material: peripheral blood. Receptor source: an older man with acute or convalescent COVID-19.

The chain employs TRBV6-6 and TRBJ2-7; D is unresolved. Per the germline V gene, CDR1 is MNHNY and CDR2 is SVGAGI (reference sequence). The length of the CDR3 is 11 residues. Trimming removed 11 bases at V and 3 bases at J, with 11 bases between. CDR3 DNA: TGTGCCGCCGTGTCCAGCTACGAGCAGTACTTC. Amino acid sequence: CAAVSSYEQYF.

The genes are TRBV5-4 and TRBJ2-7; 7 nucleotides align to TRBD1. The CDR3 length is 16 residues. Unmatched junction bases numbered 11, after V lost 0 bases and J lost 5 bases. Per germline, CDR1 SGHNT and CDR2 YYREEE (reference sequence). DNA of the CDR3: TGTGCCAGCAGCTTGGGGGTATCAACAGGGGCTGACGAGCAGTACTTC. Translation gives CASSLGVSTGADEQYF.